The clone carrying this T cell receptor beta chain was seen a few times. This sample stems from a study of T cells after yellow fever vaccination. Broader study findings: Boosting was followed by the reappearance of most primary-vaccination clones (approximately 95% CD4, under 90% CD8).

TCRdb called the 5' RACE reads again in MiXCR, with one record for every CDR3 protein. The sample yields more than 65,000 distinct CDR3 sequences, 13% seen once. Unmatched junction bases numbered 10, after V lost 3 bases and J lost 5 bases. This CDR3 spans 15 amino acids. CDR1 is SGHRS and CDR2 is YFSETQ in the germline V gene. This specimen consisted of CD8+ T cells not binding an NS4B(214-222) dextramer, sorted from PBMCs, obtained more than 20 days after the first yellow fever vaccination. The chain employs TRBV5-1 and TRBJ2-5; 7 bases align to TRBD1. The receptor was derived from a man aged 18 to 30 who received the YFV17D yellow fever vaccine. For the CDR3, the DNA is TGCGCCAGCAGCTGGACAGGTGGGGCTTTTGAGACCCAGTACTTC. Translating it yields CASSWTGGAFETQYF. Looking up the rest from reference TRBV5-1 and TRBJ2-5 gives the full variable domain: KAGVTQTPRYLIKTRGQQVTLSCSPISGHRSVSWYQQTPGQGLQFLFEYFSETQRNKGNFPGRFSGRQFSNSRSEMNVSTLELGDSALYLCASSWTGGAFETQYFGPGTRLLVL.